The source of this T cell receptor beta chain is a study of STAT3 mutations in large granular lymphocyte leukemia. Study-level results: Every T-LGLL patient had at least one immunodominant TCRbeta clonotype.

This clone was seen a handful of times. Its antigen is undetermined. V lost 6 bases and J lost 5, with 13 bases in between. This CDR3 is 13 amino acids long. Germline V lookup: CDR1 MNHNY, CDR2 SVGAGI (reference sequence). TCRbeta libraries averaged around 37,000 productive templates per sample. The assay was immunoSEQ multiplex PCR, and TCRdb's table has in-frame clones only and misses some. The data show almost 5,500 clones, more than 45% seen once. The specimen was peripheral blood mononuclear cells. The gene calls are TRBV6-6 and TRBJ1-1; D may be TRBD1 (6 bases). The sequence derives from a woman between 65 and 79 years old with T-cell large granular lymphocyte leukemia. Some clones in this sample may be carry-over from other donors' samples. The chain's CDR3 is CASSRQAATEAFF. The CDR3 bases are TGTGCCAGCAGCAGACAGGCAGCAACTGAAGCTTTCTTT.